This T cell receptor beta chain was sequenced during a study of cytomegalovirus exposure and HLA in healthy donors. Overall study results and limits: Association of roughly 18,000 TCR beta sequences with HLA alleles was found at 0.05 false discovery rate in a later analysis. Researchers reported in a later analysis that a missense DCLRE1C variant was tied to TCR beta V- and J-gene trimming. Excluded were some V segments that proved indistinguishable, including TRBV6-2 and TRBV6-3. Among the CMV-associated chains, a few were confirmed in vitro as specific for CMV antigens.

The CDR3 length is 15 residues. J lost 1 base, V lost 6 bases, and 4 bases had no gene match. Germline V gives CDR1 MRHNA, CDR2 SNTAGT. The PCR ran on 60 Vbeta and 13 Jbeta primers. Here immunoSEQ multiplex PCR was the method, and the copy in TCRdb shows in-frame clones only, minus some. The table records approximately 150,000 clones, 75% to 85% of them present only once. Notes on this clone: Antigen: not known.

This clonotype originated in a man aged 50-59 years in good health and CMV-seropositive. Input material: PBMCs. The V gene is TRBV6-4, the J gene TRBJ2-2; 8 bases are shared with TRBD1. CDR3 region: CASSPTGVNTGELFF. The CDR3 coding sequence is TGTGCCAGCAGCCCGACAGGGGTGAACACCGGGGAGCTGTTTTTT.